The 10 T cell receptor beta chains presented below share a single source sample, sequenced in a study of OX40 agonist ivuxolimab in advanced cancers. Assay used: immunoSEQ multiplex PCR; TCRdb lists only in-frame clones, some missing. The sample consists of some 82,000 clones, 91% of them appearing once. The sequencing used CD4+ or CD8+ T cells sorted from blood, collected in a trial of the OX40 agonist ivuxolimab. The receptors were sampled from an adult with an advanced solid tumor such as melanoma, head and neck, liver or kidney cancer.

The V call is TRBV7-2, the J call TRBJ2-4; D unclear. Trimming left V 1 base short and J 5 bases short, with 9 bases between. CDR1 is SGHTA, CDR2 FQGNSA, per germline. The CDR3 covers 14 residues. CDR3 coding DNA: TGTGCCAGCAGCTTAGACAGTAACCAAAACATTCAGTACTTC. It is translated as CASSLDSNQNIQYF.

The genes are TRBV10-1 and TRBJ2-1; 12 bases map to TRBD1. The CDR3 length is 15 residues. From germline, CDR1 is WNHNN and CDR2 SYGVQD (reference sequence). The V gene end was trimmed by 6 bases and the J gene end by 8 bases; junction bases not matched to a gene: 8. CDR3 sequence (DNA): TGCGCCAGCAGGGCCGGGACAGGGGGCTTGGATGAGCAGTTCTTC. It specifies CASRAGTGGLDEQFF.

The chain joins TRBV2 to TRBJ1-1; D uncertain. Germline CDR1 SNHLY, CDR2 FYNNEI. The V end was cut by 8 bases, the J end by 1 base, with 11 bases between. The CDR3 has 13 residues. Here the CDR3 reads CASGRVENTEAFF. CDR3 DNA: TGTGCCAGCGGAAGAGTGGAGAACACTGAAGCTTTCTTT. The whole variable domain, remainder taken from reference TRBV2 and TRBJ1-1, is EPEVTQTPSHQVTQMGQEVILRCVPISNHLYFYWYRQILGQKVEFLVSFYNNEISEKSEIFDDQFSVERPDGSNFTLKIRSTKLEDSAMYFCASGRVENTEAFFGQGTRLTVV.

The V and J genes are TRBV29-1 and TRBJ2-3; perhaps TRBD1 as D (7 bases). The CDR3 spans 14 residues. V dropped 6 bases and J dropped 3 bases, with 16 bases sitting between them. Germline lookup yields CDR1 SQVTM and CDR2 ANQGSEA. The CDR3 nucleotides are TGCAGCGTCCGAGCGGCAGGGGGGACAGATACGCAGTATTTT. Translated, it gives CSVRAAGGTDTQYF.

The chain combines TRBV5-1 with TRBJ2-7, with D possibly TRBD1 on 6 matching bases. Looked up from germline, CDR1 is SGHRS and CDR2 is YFSETQ. There are 14 residues in the CDR3. V gave up 5 bases and J gave up 3 bases, with 15 bases separating them. The CDR3 reads CASRRDGQNYEQYF. CDR3 DNA sequence: TGCGCCAGCAGGAGGGATGGACAGAACTACGAGCAGTACTTC.

The chain links TRBV28 to TRBJ2-4; no clear D. The V end lost 3 bases, the J end lost 9 bases, and 12 bases lay between the germline ends. Germline CDR1 reads MDHEN; CDR2 reads SYDVKM. The CDR3 is 13 amino acids. The CDR3 region is CASSFSGSSIQYF. CDR3 coding DNA: TGTGCCAGCAGTTTTTCCGGCAGTAGCATTCAGTACTTC.

V is TRBV2 and J is TRBJ1-4; 9 nucleotides agree with TRBD1. The V and J ends lost 5 bases and 8 bases, in that order; junction bases with no gene match: 6. Germline V gives CDR1 SNHLY, CDR2 FYNNEI. There are 14 residues in the CDR3. CDR3 bases: TGTGCCAGCAGTTTCGACAGGGGGGGCGAAAAACTGTTTTTT. This translates into CASSFDRGGEKLFF.

V and J are TRBV10-3 and TRBJ2-1, with D perhaps matching TRBD1 or TRBD2 (6 bases each). This CDR3 is 13 amino acids long. Looked up from germline, CDR1 is ENHRY and CDR2 is SYGVKD. Trimming removed 8 bases from V and 7 bases from J, with 15 bases in between. DNA of the CDR3: TGTGCCATCGGGGGCGGGGAAAGGAATGAGCAGTTCTTC. It encodes CAIGGGERNEQFF.

This chain uses TRBV11-2 with TRBJ2-5; the D is unclear. The length of the CDR3 is 14 residues. Germline V gives CDR1 SGHAT, CDR2 FQNNGV. The ends were cut back, 5 bases at V and 1 base at J, with 11 bases in the middle. CDR3 DNA sequence: TGTGCCAGCAGCCAGATCCCTAGCCAAGAGACCCAGTACTTC. Its translation: CASSQIPSQETQYF.

The CDR3 DNA reads TGTGCCAGTAGTGCCATGGTCCTGGCTGCAGGGGTTGGACAGCCCCAGCATTTT. Protein: CASSAMVLAAGVGQPQHF. The chain recombines TRBV19 with TRBJ1-5; tentative D call: TRBD1 (6 bases). This CDR3 has 18 residues. Germline values: CDR1 LNHDA, CDR2 SQIVND (reference sequence). Trimming took 5 bases from V and 7 from J, leaving 27 bases between them.